The rows below give T cell receptor beta chains drawn from one sample of a study of tumor-infiltrating lymphocytes in primary liver carcinoma. Each CDR3 protein gets one entry after TCRdb re-called the multiplex PCR reads with MiXCR. This table holds some 110,000 distinct CDR3 sequences, about four fifths found once. The specimen was liver tumor tissue from sampling region 3. The receptors were sampled from a man in his forties with primary liver carcinoma and hepatitis B virus infection. Each CDR3 is given with its conserved first and last residue.

J | V | CDR3
TRBJ1-4 | TRBV7-8 | CASSLMNRGTNEKLFF
TRBJ2-1 | TRBV25-1 | CACRDSGGFYNEQFF
TRBJ2-3 | TRBV6-1 | CASTVGGGGTDTQYF
TRBJ2-7 | TRBV10-3 | CAISGPVKHEQYF
TRBJ1-5 | TRBV20-1 | CSAREGTELNQPQHF
TRBJ2-5 | TRBV6-2/TRBV6-3 | CASCSGLANTPYF
TRBJ2-7 | TRBV10-2 | CASNGALYYEQYF
TRBJ2-2 | TRBV6-5 | CASIWDARELFF
TRBJ2-5 | TRBV4-2 | CASSAGGGTVKETLYF
TRBJ2-5 | TRBV10-3 | CAISATGLGGTQYF
TRBJ2-7 | TRBV11-2 | CASSEDRAEEHYF
TRBJ2-2 | TRBV24-1 | CATSVNGPNTGELFF
TRBJ2-7 | TRBV10-2 | CARRATGDPYEQYF
TRBJ2-6 | TRBV10-3 | CVISVGRNSGANVLTF
TRBJ2-6 | TRBV6-5 | CASNYVGAGVNVLTF
TRBJ2-7 | TRBV7-9 | CARSGPAGGNDQYF
TRBJ2-1 | TRBV5-1 | CVSSRTSGSYSEQFF
TRBJ1-2 | TRBV6-1 | CANRGADYGYTF
TRBJ2-5 | TRBV25-1 | CSNSRGLLQETQYF
TRBJ2-5 | TRBV29-1 | CSVRTRGSWTETQYF
TRBJ2-7 | TRBV6-2/TRBV6-3 | CASGLRDWAHEQYF
TRBJ2-7 | TRBV6-2/TRBV6-3 | CASSYSDLGRRTYEQYF
TRBJ2-7 | TRBV28 | CASTASCFDEQYF
TRBJ2-2 | TRBV29-1 | CSVGTSATKTGELFF
TRBJ2-1 | TRBV12-3/TRBV12-4 | CASNPQGRRNEQFF
TRBJ2-1 | TRBV6-2/TRBV6-3 | CASGLLDRGSNEQFF
TRBJ2-5 | TRBV12-3/TRBV12-4 | CTSSLGGGRETQNF
TRBJ2-3 | TRBV7-8 | CNSSPARWADTQYF
TRBJ2-5 | TRBV4-2 | CASSQVRLELEGQETQYF
TRBJ2-3 | TRBV11-3 | CAIRPGGGGTDKHYF
TRBJ1-2 | TRBV12-3/TRBV12-4 | CASSTSGGRRGYIF
TRBJ1-4 | TRBV5-4 | CASNPRGEKLFF
TRBJ2-1 | TRBV10-3 | CATGQGIGQQLF
TRBJ2-1 | TRBV4-2 | CASTQDGGGANREQLF
TRBJ2-2 | TRBV6-6 | CASIGGPNTGELFF
TRBJ2-4 | TRBV11-1 | CASSFPGSSGTKNTWYF
TRBJ1-1 | TRBV7-2 | CASSLAVGTGTEAFF
TRBJ1-5 | TRBV12-3/TRBV12-4 | CASSLEWVSQPQHF
TRBJ2-3 | TRBV7-9 | CASSPGKLETDTQYF
TRBJ1-2 | TRBV10-2 | CAGSGQGMNYDYTF
TRBJ2-2 | TRBV11-1 | CAISLWDNGELFF
TRBJ2-7 | TRBV4-3 | CAISQDLPYKQYF
TRBJ2-7 | TRBV6-5 | CASSAPPGQGSYEQYF
TRBJ1-6 | TRBV4-1 | CASSQLNGMNSPVHF
TRBJ2-7 | TRBV6-1 | CASSTGTGSENEQYF
TRBJ1-1 | TRBV6-5 | CVSTYKGAYAEAFF
TRBJ2-1 | TRBV30 | CACSRLGGRAYNEQFF
TRBJ2-3 | TRBV4-2 | CANSLRGHSTDTQYF
TRBJ2-1 | TRBV2 | CASGPGRVVQSF
TRBJ2-1 | TRBV14 | CASSQNLDISEHFF
TRBJ2-7 | TRBV29-1 | CSVSLGLAGSYNQYF
TRBJ1-4 | TRBV30 | CAWGAVGQHNEKLFF
TRBJ2-5 | TRBV7-9 | CARSLKGETQYF
TRBJ2-2 | TRBV11-2 | CTSSLGTGVTGELFF
TRBJ2-5 | TRBV5-4 | CASILNGDSQETQYF
TRBJ1-1 | TRBV6-5 | CDSSYRLTNTEAFF
TRBJ1-1 | TRBV5-1 | CAISLQTGMNTEAFF
TRBJ2-1 | TRBV12-3/TRBV12-4 | CASIPSGEGYNDQFF